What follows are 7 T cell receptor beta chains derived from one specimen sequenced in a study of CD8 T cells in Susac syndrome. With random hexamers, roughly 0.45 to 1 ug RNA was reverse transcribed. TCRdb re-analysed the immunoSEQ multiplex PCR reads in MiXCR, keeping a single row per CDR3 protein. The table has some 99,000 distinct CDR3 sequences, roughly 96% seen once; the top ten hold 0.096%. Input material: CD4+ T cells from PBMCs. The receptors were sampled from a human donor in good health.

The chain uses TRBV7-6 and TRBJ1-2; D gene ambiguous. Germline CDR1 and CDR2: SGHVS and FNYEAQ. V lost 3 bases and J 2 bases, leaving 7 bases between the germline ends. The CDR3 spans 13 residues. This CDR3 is CASSFTENYGYTF. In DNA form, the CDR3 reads TGTGCCAGCAGCTTTACAGAAAACTATGGCTACACCTTC.

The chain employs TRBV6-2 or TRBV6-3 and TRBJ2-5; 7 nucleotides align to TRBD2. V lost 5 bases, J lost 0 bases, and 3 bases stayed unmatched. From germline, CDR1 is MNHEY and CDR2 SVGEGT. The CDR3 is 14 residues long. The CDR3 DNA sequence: TGTGCCAGCAGTCGGGGGGAGGACCAAGAGACCCAGTACTTC. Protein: CASSRGEDQETQYF.

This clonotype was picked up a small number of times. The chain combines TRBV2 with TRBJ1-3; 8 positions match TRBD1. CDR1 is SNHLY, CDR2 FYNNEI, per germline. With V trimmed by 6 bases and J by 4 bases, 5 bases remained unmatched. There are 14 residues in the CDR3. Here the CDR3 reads CASSRQGRGNTIYF. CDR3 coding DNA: TGTGCCAGCAGCCGACAGGGGCGAGGAAACACCATATATTTT.

This CDR3 is CASSQSTGRLFF. CDR3 nucleotides: TGTGCCAGCAGCCAATCTACAGGGAGGCTGTTTTTT. The V gene is TRBV3-1, the J gene TRBJ2-2, with D possibly TRBD1 on 6 matching bases. CDR3 length equals 12 residues. The germline V and J ends were trimmed by 2 bases and 13 bases, with 11 bases remaining between them. Germline-derived CDR1 and CDR2 are LGHDT and YNNKEL (reference sequence).

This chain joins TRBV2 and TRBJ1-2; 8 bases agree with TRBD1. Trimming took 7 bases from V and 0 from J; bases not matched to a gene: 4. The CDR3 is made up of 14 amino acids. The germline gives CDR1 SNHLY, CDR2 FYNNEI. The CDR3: CASTGTGANYGYTF. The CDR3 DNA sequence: TGTGCCAGCACTGGGACAGGAGCTAACTATGGCTACACCTTC.

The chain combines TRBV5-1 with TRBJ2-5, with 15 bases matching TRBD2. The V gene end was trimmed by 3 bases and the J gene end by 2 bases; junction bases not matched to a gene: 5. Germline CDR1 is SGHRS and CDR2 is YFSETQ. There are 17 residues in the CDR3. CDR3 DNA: TGCGCCAGCAGCTACTCCGGGACTAGCGGGGGGCAAGAGACCCAGTACTTC. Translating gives CASSYSGTSGGQETQYF.

The CDR3 nucleotides read TGTGCCAGCAGCCAAGATACGAGAAGTCCCTACAATGAGCAGTTCTTC. Amino acids: CASSQDTRSPYNEQFF. The chain carries TRBV3-1 and TRBJ2-1; D unclear. Between the trimmed V and J ends, which lost 0 bases and 2 bases, there was a span of 11 bases. The CDR3 loop spans 16 amino acids. Per germline, CDR1 LGHDT and CDR2 YNNKEL (reference sequence).